The TCR beta chain described here comes from a study of somatic mutations in cytotoxic T cells in rheumatoid arthritis. Study-wide context: Flow cytometry sorted some V beta antibody-stained T-cell populations to nearly 100% purity, V beta1+ cells among them being sequenced for TCRB.

Libraries were prepared by immunoSEQ multiplex PCR; TCRdb keeps only in-frame clonotypes and omits some of them. The sample includes fewer than 30,000 clones, 70% to 80% of them seen just once. Germline CDR1 reads SGHTA; CDR2 reads FQGNSA. The CDR3 is made up of 16 amino acids. V was pared by 5 bases and J by 5 bases, with 18 bases between. This clonotype was sampled from a woman aged 18-35 years in good health. The rearrangement links TRBV7-2 to TRBJ1-4, with a tentative D call TRBD1 (6 bases). Input material: CD8+ T cells sorted from blood. In DNA form, the CDR3 reads TGTGCCAGCAGCGCCGGGACACACCGGTTAAATGAAAAACTGTTTTTT. This encodes CASSAGTHRLNEKLFF.